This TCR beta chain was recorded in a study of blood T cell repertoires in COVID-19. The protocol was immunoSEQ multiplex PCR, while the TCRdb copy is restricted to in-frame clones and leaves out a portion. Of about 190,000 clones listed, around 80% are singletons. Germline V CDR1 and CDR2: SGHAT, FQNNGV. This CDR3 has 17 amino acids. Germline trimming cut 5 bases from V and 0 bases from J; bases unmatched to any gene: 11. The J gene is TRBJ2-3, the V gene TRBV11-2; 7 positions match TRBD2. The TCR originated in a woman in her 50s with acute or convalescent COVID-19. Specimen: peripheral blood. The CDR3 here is CASSPSGTTISTDTQYF. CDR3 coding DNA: TGTGCCAGCAGCCCATCCGGGACTACTATTAGCACAGATACGCAGTATTTT.